Following are 17 T cell receptor beta chains from one sample sequenced in a study of shared clonotypes between healthy human individuals. Some clones are missing from TCRdb's copy, which holds only in-frame ones; the method was immunoSEQ multiplex PCR. This sample has about 490,000 clones, with 79% found just once. Sample: PBMCs. Source of these receptors: a middle-aged woman in good health. Some clones in this sample may be carry-over from other donors' samples.

Worth noting for this clone: An end of the junction does not agree with germline; a read error may underlie this. This same CDR3 is encoded by further DNA sequences in the sample. This chain uses TRBV10-3 with TRBJ1-2; no firm D call. Germline V gene lookup returns CDR1 ENHRY and CDR2 SYGVKD. The CDR3 loop spans 16 amino acids. The CDR3 region has the DNA TGTGCCATCAGCGAGTCAGGAGGCCCTGCTAACTATGGCTACACCTTC. Translating it yields CAISESGGPANYGYTF.

V is TRBV14 and J is TRBJ1-2, with D perhaps TRBD1 (5 bases). Trimming took off 4 bases at V and 4 bases at J, with 10 bases between the two ends. Germline CDR1 is SGHDN and CDR2 is FVKESK. The CDR3 spans 13 residues. CDR3: CASSLGAIYGYTF. The DNA for the CDR3 is TGTGCCAGCAGCCTCGGGGCCATCTATGGCTACACCTTC.

The CDR3 spells CASSRGTGVEQYF. CDR3 DNA: TGTGCCAGCAGTCGAGGGACAGGGGTCGAGCAGTACTTC. The rearrangement uses TRBV6-5 and TRBJ2-7, with TRBD1 matching 10 bases. The germline V gene encodes CDR1 MNHEY and CDR2 SVGAGI. The CDR3 is 13 amino acids. Unmatched junction bases numbered 4, after V lost 5 bases and J lost 6 bases.

The chain couples TRBV28 to TRBJ2-3, with TRBD1 identical over 7 bases. The CDR3 runs 15 residues. Germline loops: CDR1 MDHEN, CDR2 SYDVKM. The junction had 2 bases not matched to a gene; V was cut back by 1 base and J by 1 base. CDR3 region: CASSLSGTGTDTQYF. DNA for the CDR3: TGTGCCAGCAGTTTATCCGGGACAGGCACAGATACGCAGTATTTT.

This chain uses TRBV7-9 with TRBJ1-5; tentative D call: TRBD1 (5 bases). The CDR3 has 14 amino acids. Germline V gives CDR1 SEHNR, CDR2 FQNEAQ (reference sequence). Trimming took 5 bases from V and 7 from J, leaving 15 bases between them. CDR3 amino acids: CASSPPGRDQPQHF. The CDR3 nucleotides read TGTGCCAGCAGCCCACCCGGGAGGGACCAGCCCCAGCATTTT.

This chain connects TRBV6-1 to TRBJ2-5; D unclear. The closer fit of TRBJ2-7 to the DNA end suggests the J call may be wrong. The length of the CDR3 is 14 residues. CDR1 is MNHNS and CDR2 is SASEGT in the germline V gene. CDR3 in amino acids: CASNLNIGTYEQYF. In nucleotides, the CDR3 is TGTGCCAGCAACCTAAACATCGGAACATACGAGCAGTACTTC.

The V call is TRBV20-1, the J call TRBJ2-7; a weak D match, TRBD2 (5 bases). This CDR3 is built from 11 residues. Trimming left V 1 base short and J 6 bases short, with 7 bases between. Germline lookup yields CDR1 DFQATT and CDR2 SNEGSKA (reference sequence). The CDR3 loop is CSARGEGEQYF. CDR3 sequence (DNA): TGCAGTGCTAGAGGAGAGGGCGAGCAGTACTTC.

This chain uses TRBV6-6 with TRBJ1-1; 10 bases agree with TRBD1. The V segment lost 6 bases and the J segment 4 bases; nucleotides outside the gene matches: 5. From germline, CDR1 is MNHNY and CDR2 SVGAGI (reference sequence). The CDR3 loop spans 14 amino acids. The CDR3 loop is CASRRQGASTEAFF. The CDR3, as DNA: TGTGCCAGCAGAAGACAGGGGGCGAGCACTGAAGCTTTCTTT.

J is TRBJ1-1 and V is TRBV7-2; tentative D call: TRBD1 (5 bases). CDR1 and CDR2 (germline): SGHTA, FQGNSA. The CDR3 contains 14 residues. V lost 4 bases to trimming and J lost 3 bases, with 12 bases between them. The CDR3 DNA follows: TGTGCCAGCAGCTGGTATACGGGGGACACTGAAGCTTTCTTT. It encodes CASSWYTGDTEAFF.

The genes are TRBV4-3 and TRBJ1-4, with D possibly being TRBD1 (5 bases). Trimming removed 7 bases at V and 5 bases at J, with 11 bases between. This CDR3 is 13 amino acids long. Germline CDR1 LGHNA, CDR2 YSLEER. The CDR3 protein is CASTPGLNEKLFF. Written as DNA, the CDR3 is TGCGCCAGCACCCCAGGGCTAAATGAAAAACTGTTTTTT.

The chain carries TRBV11-2 and TRBJ1-3, with TRBD1 matching over 7 bases. Germline assignment: CDR1 SGHAT and CDR2 FQNNGV. Trimming at V came to 4 bases and at J to 2 bases, leaving 5 bases not matched to a gene. The CDR3 sequence is 15 residues long. Written as DNA, the CDR3 is TGTGCCAGCAGCTGGACAGGAAGCCCTGGAAACACCATATATTTT. Residues: CASSWTGSPGNTIYF. The complete variable domain, with remaining parts taken from reference TRBV11-2 and TRBJ1-3, reads EAGVAQSPRYKIIEKRQSVAFWCNPISGHATLYWYQQILGQGPKLLIQFQNNGVVDDSQLPKDRFSAERLKGVDSTLKIQPAKLEDSAVYLCASSWTGSPGNTIYFGEGSWLTVV.

This clone was counted once. The chain joins TRBV6-4 to TRBJ1-2; TRBD1 aligns across 10 bases. The CDR3 is 16 residues long. V shed 0 bases, J shed 7 bases, and the junction held 8 bases outside the gene matches. Germline CDR1 reads MRHNA; CDR2 reads SNTAGT. The CDR3 DNA follows: TGTGCCAGCAGTGACTCGTCGGGGACAGGGGTGTCTGGCTACACCTTC. Protein sequence: CASSDSSGTGVSGYTF.

This sequence joins TRBV27 and TRBJ2-1; TRBD2 is a possible D gene (6 bases). This CDR3 has 14 residues. With 0 bases removed from V and 6 bases from J, the gap between germline ends came to 9 bases. The germline gives CDR1 MNHEY, CDR2 SMNVEV (reference sequence). The CDR3 bases are TGTGCCAGCAGTTTATCTACCGGGGGCAATGAGCAGTTCTTC. Protein: CASSLSTGGNEQFF.

V is TRBV7-9 and J is TRBJ1-2, with D perhaps TRBD1 (6 bases). This CDR3 has 15 residues. Germline values: CDR1 SEHNR, CDR2 FQNEAQ (reference sequence). The V gene lost 5 bases and the J gene lost 4 bases, with 17 bases spanning the gap. The CDR3 region has the DNA TGTGCCAGCAGCGGAAGCGGGGGCCGGGGCTATGGCTACACCTTC. It yields the protein CASSGSGGRGYGYTF.

In this sample, this clone turned up a few times. The V and J genes are TRBV11-1 and TRBJ1-1; perhaps TRBD1 as D (6 bases). V lost 1 base and J 8 bases, leaving 11 bases between the germline ends. Per germline, CDR1 SGHAT and CDR2 FQDESV (reference sequence). The CDR3 spans 13 residues. In DNA, the CDR3 is TGTGCCAGCAGCTTAGGTACTACAGGGGAAGCTTTCTTT. Translating it yields CASSLGTTGEAFF.

This rearrangement joins TRBV28 to TRBJ2-7; TRBD2 is a possible D gene (6 bases). V was clipped by 7 bases and J by 1 base, with 11 bases between them. CDR1 and CDR2 (germline): MDHEN, SYDVKM. The CDR3 extends over 13 amino acids. As DNA, the CDR3 is TGTGCCAGCACGGGGACTTCATCCTACGAGCAGTACTTC. This sequence encodes CASTGTSSYEQYF.

The rearrangement joins TRBV27 to TRBJ1-2, with a weak D call TRBD1 (5 bases). Per the germline V gene, CDR1 is MNHEY and CDR2 is SMNVEV (reference sequence). The CDR3 runs to 14 residues. V dropped 7 bases and J dropped 7 bases, with 19 bases sitting between them. DNA for the CDR3: TGTGCCAGCATTCCCCGCACAGGCCTGGGTGGCTACACCTTC. Residues: CASIPRTGLGGYTF.